The clone carrying this T cell receptor (beta chain) was counted at least ten times. The antigen is unknown. Using RNA template, CDR3s of TCR alpha and beta were amplified with iRepertoire arm-PCR. Tissue mRNA or PBMC total RNA, roughly 100-400 ng, went into one-step reverse transcription and amplification. TCRdb itself ran the multiplex PCR reads through MiXCR, one entry per CDR3 protein. The sample lists some 160,000 distinct CDR3 sequences, about 40% occurring once. This entry belongs to a study of glioma-infiltrating T cells. After removal of 5 bases from V and 8 bases from J, the junction contained 9 bases not matched to a gene. The germline gives CDR1 SEHNR, CDR2 FQNEAQ (reference sequence). CDR3 length equals 14 residues. The study's findings and limits: Above-expected tissue-blood divergence occurred in all gliomas, most in low-grade ones.

The chain links TRBV7-9 to TRBJ2-1; TRBD2 agrees at 7 bases. Sequencing was done on a sample of glioma tissue, nonneoplastic brain tissue, or PBMCs (not recorded which). The sequence derives from a human donor with low-grade glioma or glioblastoma, undergoing nonglioma brain surgery, or in good health (not recorded which). The CDR3 protein is CASSEGLVSHEQFF. Here the CDR3 DNA reads TGTGCCAGCAGCGAAGGACTAGTTTCGCATGAGCAGTTCTTC.